Listed below are T cell receptor beta chains from one sample, sequenced in a study of T cells in Graves' hyperthyroidism and ophthalmopathy. MiXCR, applied by TCRdb to the multiplex PCR reads, yields one record per CDR3 protein. This table has hundreds of thousands of distinct CDR3 sequences, roughly 14% appearing once. The specimen sequenced was blood. These receptors were obtained from a woman aged 40-49 years with Graves' ophthalmopathy. CDR3s include the opening cysteine and the closing phenylalanine or tryptophan. Each record gives: J gene, V gene, clone size, D gene, CDR3 DNA, CDR3 protein. The D gene is left open where the match is weak. Clone size is shown for a subset of rows, as once, few, many or a class of expanded clone.

j_gene: TRBJ2-2
v_gene: TRBV9
abundance: .
d_gene: TRBD1
CDR3nt: TGTGCCAGCAGCGCCCGGACAGGGGGGCCGGAGGAGCTGTTTTTT
CDR3aa: CASSARTGGPEELFF

j_gene: TRBJ2-7
v_gene: TRBV20-1
abundance: many
d_gene: .
CDR3nt: TGCAGTGCTAGAGTGTGGGACTACGAGCAGTACTTC
CDR3aa: CSARVWDYEQYF

j_gene: TRBJ1-1
v_gene: TRBV29-1
abundance: many
d_gene: .
CDR3nt: TGCAGCGTGACCGGGGGGACTGAAGCTTTCTTT
CDR3aa: CSVTGGTEAFF

j_gene: TRBJ2-7
v_gene: TRBV25-1
abundance: .
d_gene: .
CDR3nt: TGTGCCAGCAGTGAATTGAATGGCCCCGGCGAGCAGTACTTC
CDR3aa: CASSELNGPGEQYF

j_gene: TRBJ1-2
v_gene: TRBV7-9
abundance: .
d_gene: TRBD1
CDR3nt: TGTGCCAGCAGTACCGGGACAGGACTGGAAGGCTACACCTTC
CDR3aa: CASSTGTGLEGYTF

j_gene: TRBJ2-2
v_gene: TRBV4-1
abundance: .
d_gene: TRBD1
CDR3nt: TGCGCCAGCAGCCAAGAACACAGGGGTTCGAACACCGGGGAGCTGTTTTTT
CDR3aa: CASSQEHRGSNTGELFF

j_gene: TRBJ1-1
v_gene: TRBV6-1
abundance: many
d_gene: .
CDR3nt: TGTGCCAGCAGTGCCGAGGGAGCTTTCTTT
CDR3aa: CASSAEGAFF

j_gene: TRBJ2-7
v_gene: TRBV29-1
abundance: many
d_gene: TRBD1
CDR3nt: TGCAGCGTTGAGGGACAGGGGTTGGACGAGCAGTACTTC
CDR3aa: CSVEGQGLDEQYF

j_gene: TRBJ1-2
v_gene: TRBV4-2
abundance: few
d_gene: .
CDR3nt: TGTGCCAGCAGCCGGCAGGACACTGCCTATGGCTACACCTTC
CDR3aa: CASSRQDTAYGYTF

j_gene: TRBJ2-7
v_gene: TRBV20-1
abundance: many
d_gene: .
CDR3nt: TGCAGTGCTAGAGAGAGTCGCAGAAGCGCCTACGAGCAGTACTTC
CDR3aa: CSARESRRSAYEQYF

j_gene: TRBJ2-7
v_gene: TRBV12-3/TRBV12-4
abundance: many
d_gene: .
CDR3nt: TGTGCCAGCAGGATAGACAGCTACTCCTACGAGCAGTACTTC
CDR3aa: CASRIDSYSYEQYF

j_gene: TRBJ1-2
v_gene: TRBV27
abundance: many
d_gene: .
CDR3nt: TGTGCCAGCAGTTTATTCGGGGGCGGTATCTATGGCTACACCTTC
CDR3aa: CASSLFGGGIYGYTF

j_gene: TRBJ2-5
v_gene: TRBV6-1
abundance: .
d_gene: TRBD1
CDR3nt: TGTGCCAGTACGCGCCGGGACAGAGAGACCCAGTACTTC
CDR3aa: CASTRRDRETQYF